This T cell receptor (beta chain) was observed in a study of blood T cell repertoires in COVID-19 (dated by TCRdb to 2020 to 2022). In the study overall: Collaborator samples came from the United States, Italy and Spain and covered acute and convalescent phases of COVID-19. The prospective study material was composed of cDNA or gDNA derived from T cells, B-cell-depleted T cells, or PBMCs. Deeply sampled blood TCRbeta repertoires from subjects exposed to, actively infected with, or recovered from COVID-19 were included in the dataset. A freely available public database, intended as a resource for researchers studying the immune response to SARS-CoV-2, is where the repertoires were released. Samples were obtained from the ongoing ImmuneRACE study (first 160 participants) and from 950 to 1,500 subjects provided by 6 global collaborators. A de-identified subject ID, COVID-19 status, age in years and sex were almost always included in the sample metadata. HLA class I and class II types, where available, came from metadata supplied by the sample provider rather than from assay-based typing. Here is what the overall study found, with its caveats: The quantity of clinical and demographic metadata differed by source and by participant and was supplied without curation.

TCRbeta CDR3 regions were amplified from genomic DNA using the immunoSEQ Assay, a bias-controlled multiplex PCR. Per the source publication's procedure: The number of nucleated cells in each sample was estimated by amplification of reference gene primers within the assay. To quantify the absolute abundance of each unique TCRbeta CDR3 rearrangement, sequence reads were collapsed and filtered. For each sample, productive Simpson clonality was calculated as the square root of Simpson's diversity index across productive rearrangements. Sourced from immuneACCESS, this table was stored by TCRdb with only in-frame sequences that have V and J called. A share of the clones is absent; for the studies checked, an unresolved V gene accounts for under half, and the remainder has no known explanation. V, J and clone size reflect that table, while D and trimming were determined from the DNA. The sample yields about 300,000 clones; more than 85% were counted once. The top ten clonotypes cover around 2.2% of the sample.

V loses 5 bases at its end and J loses 4 bases; junction bases beyond the gene matches: 9. Counted from cysteine to phenylalanine, this CDR3 has 16 amino acids. The DNA shown is the 48-base CDR3, in frame from base 1. Per the germline V gene (reference sequence), MNHEY is the CDR1 and SMNVEV is the CDR2. One collaborating source in Seattle enrolled patients during active infection and followed them longitudinally through the course of disease. Each collaborating institution followed its own protocols to collect whole blood in K2EDTA tubes. For TCRbeta analysis, collaborators shipped samples in one of three forms: frozen whole blood, isolated PBMCs, or DNA extracted from either of those sample types. About this clone itself: The specificity of this receptor is unknown. Base qualities are missing; no much larger clone stands one base away.

Material: peripheral blood. This chain joins TRBV27 to TRBJ2-1; 9 bases in between match TRBD1. The origin of this receptor is a woman aged 25 to 39 with COVID-19, enrolled during active disease. The CDR3 protein is CASSPRDREVYNEQFF. The DNA sequence reads TGTGCCAGCAGTCCCCGGGACAGGGAAGTATACAATGAGCAGTTCTTC.